The clone carrying this TCR beta chain was counted between two and nine times. Antigen unknown. From RNA transcripts, TCR beta CDR3 regions were amplified. TCR CDR3 regions were first amplified by RT-PCR with HTBI primers. TCRdb reanalysed the multiplex PCR reads using MiXCR and keeps one entry per CDR3 protein. Of 300,000 to 450,000 distinct CDR3 sequences listed, about 14% are singletons. This entry is derived from a study of T cells in Graves' hyperthyroidism and ophthalmopathy. Study-level points and caveats: Blood also showed most of the thyroid clonotypes that were expanded above 0.001.

The V end was cut by 7 bases, the J end by 10 bases, with 14 bases between. The CDR3 totals 12 residues. Germline loops: CDR1 DFQATT, CDR2 SNEGSKA (reference sequence). The sequencing sample was made of blood. The clonotype was recovered from a woman in her 30s with Graves' ophthalmopathy. The chain is built from TRBV20-1 and TRBJ1-6; D is possibly TRBD1 (5 bases). The DNA for the CDR3 is TGCAGTGGGGGGGACGGAACCTCACCCCTCCACTTT. This codes for CSGGDGTSPLHF.